What follows describes a single T cell receptor beta chain. The sample comes from a study of T-cell memory formation after mild COVID-19. The CDR3 extends over 16 amino acids. The germline CDR1 and CDR2 sequences are SGHTA and FQGTGA. J lost 5 bases, V lost 3 bases, and 9 bases had no gene match. Each CDR3 protein is one row after TCRdb ran MiXCR on the 5' RACE reads. The sample holds almost 250,000 distinct CDR3 sequences, 15% to 17% seen once. What was sequenced was PBMCs or a T cell subset sorted from them (not recorded which). This chain joins TRBV7-3 and TRBJ2-2; 7 positions agree with TRBD2. The receptor's source is an adult woman who had mild COVID-19 (a few samples of this study predate the infection). Cell type and time point are not known. The CDR3 spells CASSFMGGSLTGELFF. DNA of the CDR3: TGTGCCAGCAGCTTTATGGGCGGGAGTCTTACCGGGGAGCTGTTTTTT.